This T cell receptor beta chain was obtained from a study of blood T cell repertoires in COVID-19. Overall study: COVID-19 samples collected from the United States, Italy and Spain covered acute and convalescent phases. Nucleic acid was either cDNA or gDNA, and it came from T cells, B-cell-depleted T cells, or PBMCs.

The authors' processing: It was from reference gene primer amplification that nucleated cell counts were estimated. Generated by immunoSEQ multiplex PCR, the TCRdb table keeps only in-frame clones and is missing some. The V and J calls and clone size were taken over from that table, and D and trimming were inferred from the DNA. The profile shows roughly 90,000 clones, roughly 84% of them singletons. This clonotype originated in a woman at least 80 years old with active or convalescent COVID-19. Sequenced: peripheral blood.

The CDR3 sequence: CASSPSSTGNYGYTF. As DNA, the CDR3 is TGCGCCAGCAGTCCATCGTCGACAGGCAACTATGGCTACACCTTC. The genes are TRBV5-1 and TRBJ1-2; possible D gene TRBD1, 6 bases. Germline lookup yields CDR1 SGHRS and CDR2 YFSETQ. The CDR3 has 15 residues. The V end lost 5 bases, the J end lost 2 bases, and 16 bases lay between the germline ends.